Listed here are 10 T cell receptor beta chains from one sample, sequenced in a study of response to subunit inactivated influenza vaccine. TCRdb ran MiXCR on the RT-PCR reads and lists one entry per CDR3 protein. The data show some 180,000 distinct CDR3 sequences, approximately 9.2% seen once. The material sequenced was non-naive T cells sorted from PBMCs, taken on the day of vaccination. The receptors here all came from a middle-aged man who received an inactivated influenza vaccine.

V and J are TRBV7-8 and TRBJ2-5, with 10 bases matching TRBD2. The CDR3 length is 17 residues. With V trimmed by 0 bases and J by 3 bases, 7 bases remained unmatched. Germline CDR1 reads SGHVS; CDR2 reads FQNEAQ. The CDR3 protein is CASSLAFGLAGEETQYF. The CDR3 DNA follows: TGTGCCAGCAGCTTAGCATTCGGGCTAGCGGGAGAAGAGACCCAGTACTTC.

There are many counts of this clonotype. This chain links TRBV12-3 or TRBV12-4 with TRBJ2-2, with D perhaps being TRBD1 or TRBD2 (5 bases each). This CDR3 region has 16 residues. V dropped 5 bases and J dropped 1 base, with 14 bases sitting between them. DNA of the CDR3: TGTGCCAGCAGTCTCCGTGTTGGGGGGAACACCGGGGAGCTGTTTTTT. Protein product: CASSLRVGGNTGELFF.

The table lists this clonotype with a few counts. The V gene is TRBV27, the J gene TRBJ2-2; D gene ambiguous. Germline CDR1 is MNHEY and CDR2 is SMNVEV (reference sequence). The V and J ends lost 6 bases and 5 bases respectively, with 28 bases between them. CDR3 length: 19 amino acids. The DNA of the CDR3 is TGTGCCAGCAGGCGTCGTGGGCCGGCTAATCAACTGAGTACCGGGGAGCTGTTTTTT. Protein product: CASRRRGPANQLSTGELFF.

The V call is TRBV13, the J call TRBJ2-2, with TRBD2 matching over 7 bases. The ends lost 1 base at V and 7 bases at J; junction bases unmatched: 3. Germline CDR1 and CDR2: PRHDT and FYEKMQ (reference sequence). The CDR3 is made up of 14 amino acids. This chain's CDR3 is CASSLAAGFGELFF. The CDR3 DNA reads as TGTGCCAGCAGCTTAGCAGCGGGGTTCGGGGAGCTGTTTTTT.

This chain joins TRBV7-9 and TRBJ2-3; TRBD1 matches 9 bases. The CDR3 is 15 residues long. The V gene's germline CDR1 is SEHNR and CDR2 FQNEAQ (reference sequence). V shed 5 bases and J 1 base; nucleotides not matched to a gene: 4. CDR3 DNA: TGTGCCAGCAGCCGCCGGGACAGGGGCACAGATACGCAGTATTTT. Encoded protein: CASSRRDRGTDTQYF.

This clonotype has a handful of counts. The chain employs TRBV6-2 or TRBV6-3 and TRBJ2-1; 9 positions agree with TRBD2. The CDR3 runs 14 residues. Losses at the gene ends were 8 bases for V and 1 base for J; bases not matched to a gene: 3. Looked up from germline, CDR1 is MNHEY and CDR2 is SVGEGT. DNA of the CDR3: TGTGCCAGCGGGACTAGCAAGTCCTACAATGAGCAGTTCTTC. Protein sequence: CASGTSKSYNEQFF.

V gene TRBV6-5 combines with J gene TRBJ2-1; 11 nucleotides match TRBD2. The CDR3 consists of 15 residues. Germline values: CDR1 MNHEY, CDR2 SVGAGI. J lost 12 bases, V lost 0 bases, and 7 bases had no gene match. CDR3 region: CASSYSTLTSGVQFF. The CDR3 DNA follows: TGTGCCAGCAGTTACTCCACCTTGACTAGCGGGGTGCAGTTCTTC.

The V gene is TRBV6-2 or TRBV6-3, the J gene TRBJ2-2, with TRBD2 identical over 7 bases. With 2 bases clipped from V and 0 bases from J, the junction kept 3 bases outside the gene matches. This CDR3 contains 16 residues. Germline CDR1 and CDR2: MNHEY and SVGEGT. The CDR3 is CASSYGLAANTGELFF. CDR3 sequence (DNA): TGTGCCAGCAGTTACGGGCTAGCGGCGAACACCGGGGAGCTGTTTTTT.

This clonotype was picked up a small number of times. J is TRBJ2-3 and V is TRBV24-1; TRBD2 aligns across 10 bases. Germline CDR1 reads KGHDR; CDR2 reads SFDVKD. The CDR3 contains 16 residues. Trimming took 1 base from V and 3 from J; bases not matched to a gene: 3. The CDR3 coding sequence is TGTGCCACCAGTGATTTCAGGGGACTAGCGACAGATACGCAGTATTTT. Its protein is CATSDFRGLATDTQYF.

The chain carries TRBV4-3 and TRBJ2-6; D remains unclear. Germline V gene data show CDR1 as LGHNA and CDR2 as YSLEER. Trimming took 0 bases from V and 2 from J, leaving 2 bases between them. The CDR3 is 14 amino acids. CDR3 residues: CASSQETGANVLTF. CDR3 in DNA: TGCGCCAGCAGCCAAGAAACTGGGGCCAACGTCCTGACTTTC.